The 21 T cell receptor beta chains below come from one sample, sequenced in a study of spatial heterogeneity in lung cancer. Time point indicated: sample taken at primary tumor resection. Researchers sequenced whole RNA taken from tumor, nontumor lung or frozen PBMC without sorting. TCRdb reprocessed the 5' RACE reads via MiXCR and lists one record per CDR3 protein. The sample has 65,000 to 85,000 distinct CDR3 sequences; approximately 21% are singletons. Here the sequenced sample was PBMCs, taken at surgery. The receptors were gathered from a male donor with early-stage non-small cell lung cancer.

J is TRBJ2-1 and V is TRBV29-1, with a possible D match to TRBD1 (5 bases). V was cut by 4 bases and J by 2 bases, with 12 bases left in between. The CDR3 covers 14 residues. CDR1 and CDR2 (germline): SQVTM, ANQGSEA. CDR3 amino acids: CSVGPAGTYNEQFF. The CDR3 DNA is TGCAGCGTTGGGCCGGCAGGGACCTACAATGAGCAGTTCTTC.

This clonotype was picked up a small number of times. The rearrangement uses TRBV10-3 and TRBJ2-3; TRBD1 might be the D (6 bases). CDR1 and CDR2 from the germline V gene are ENHRY and SYGVKD. The V end was cut by 3 bases, the J end by 6 bases, with 19 bases between. The CDR3 contains 16 residues. The DNA of the CDR3 is TGTGCCATCAGTGACCCTGGGGGCAGAAGAGTGGATACGCAGTATTTT. Amino acids: CAISDPGGRRVDTQYF.

This chain connects TRBV27 to TRBJ1-1; 9 nucleotides agree with TRBD1. V lost 5 bases, J lost 4 bases, and 8 bases stayed unmatched. CDR3 length equals 15 residues. CDR1 and CDR2 from the germline V gene are MNHEY and SMNVEV (reference sequence). The CDR3 sequence is CASSPQGALGTEAFF. CDR3 bases: TGTGCCAGCAGTCCACAGGGGGCGCTTGGCACTGAAGCTTTCTTT.

This chain connects TRBV2 to TRBJ2-3; 8 bases align to TRBD2. V shed 7 bases, J shed 3 bases, and the junction held 3 bases outside the gene matches. The germline V gene encodes CDR1 SNHLY and CDR2 FYNNEI. This CDR3 spans 13 amino acids. The chain's CDR3 is CASKRLATDTQYF. Written as DNA, the CDR3 is TGTGCCAGCAAAAGACTAGCGACAGATACGCAGTATTTT.

This clonotype came up many times. The CDR3 loop is CAISGGTVQETQYF. The CDR3 DNA sequence: TGTGCCATCAGTGGGGGGACAGTTCAAGAGACCCAGTACTTC. The chain links TRBV10-3 to TRBJ2-5; 7 nucleotides agree with TRBD1. Germline-derived CDR1 and CDR2 are ENHRY and SYGVKD. The junction had 4 bases not matched to a gene; V was cut back by 4 bases and J by 2 bases. This CDR3 has 14 residues.

The rearrangement links TRBV10-3 to TRBJ1-5, with 7 bases fitting TRBD1. Per germline, CDR1 ENHRY and CDR2 SYGVKD. The V gene end was trimmed by 4 bases and the J gene end by 2 bases; junction bases not matched to a gene: 11. This CDR3 region has 17 residues. Written as DNA, the CDR3 is TGTGCCATCAGTGGCCCTGACAGGGCGGCGGGCAATCAGCCCCAGCATTTT. This translates into CAISGPDRAAGNQPQHF.

The chain joins TRBV6-2 or TRBV6-3 to TRBJ2-1; D perhaps matches TRBD1 (7 bases). This CDR3 contains 17 residues. V was shortened by 6 bases and J by 2 bases, with 20 bases between the two germline ends. Germline CDR1 MNHEY, CDR2 SVGEGT. The CDR3 reads CASRPLRGERAYNEQFF. CDR3 bases: TGTGCCAGCAGACCCCTCAGGGGGGAAAGGGCCTACAATGAGCAGTTCTTC.

This clonotype was seen more than once but under ten times. The chain is built from TRBV25-1 and TRBJ2-3; D may be TRBD1 or TRBD2 (6 bases each). V lost 4 bases, J lost 3 bases, and 14 bases lay in between. The V gene's germline CDR1 is MGHDK and CDR2 SYGVNS. The CDR3 is 15 residues long. Written as DNA, the CDR3 is TGTGCCAGCAGTGGTTGGAAGGGGGGAACAGATACGCAGTATTTT. The encoded protein is CASSGWKGGTDTQYF.

Only one count was recorded for this clonotype. The chain combines TRBV5-1 with TRBJ2-3, with TRBD2 identical over 9 bases. The CDR3 length is 14 residues. Germline V gene lookup returns CDR1 SGHRS and CDR2 YFSETQ. V lost 4 bases, J lost 2 bases, and 2 bases stayed unmatched. In DNA form, the CDR3 reads TGCGCCAGCAGCCTGGGACTAGCCACAGATACGCAGTATTTT. It is translated as CASSLGLATDTQYF.

The rearrangement links TRBV20-1 to TRBJ1-5, with D uncertain. V lost 0 bases and J lost 3, with 15 bases in between. The CDR3 length is 16 residues. Germline V gene data show CDR1 as DFQATT and CDR2 as SNEGSKA (reference sequence). CDR3 region: CSARDFRVLSNQPQHF. CDR3 DNA sequence: TGCAGTGCTAGAGATTTTCGGGTCTTATCCAATCAGCCCCAGCATTTT.

This chain links TRBV28 with TRBJ2-7, with 7 nucleotides matching TRBD2. Germline lookup yields CDR1 MDHEN and CDR2 SYDVKM. The CDR3 covers 13 residues. Trimming at V came to 7 bases and at J to 4 bases, leaving 7 bases not matched to a gene. The CDR3 DNA follows: TGTGCCAGCATCCCTAGCGGAGCGTACGAGCAGTACTTC. Translation gives CASIPSGAYEQYF.

Ten or more counts support this clonotype. The chain uses TRBV12-3 or TRBV12-4 and TRBJ2-3, with TRBD1 matching over 12 bases. V was clipped by 6 bases and J by 7 bases; unmatched bases: 8. This CDR3 comprises 15 residues. CDR3 nucleotide sequence: TGTGCCAGCAGCCTCGGGACAGGGGGCCCGAATACGCAGTATTTT. Translating it yields CASSLGTGGPNTQYF.

This clonotype was detected only a few times. The chain has TRBV28 and TRBJ2-7; D might be TRBD2 (5 bases). Per germline, CDR1 MDHEN and CDR2 SYDVKM. Deletions cut 6 bases from V and 7 bases from J, with 22 bases between. This CDR3 region has 15 residues. The CDR3 DNA is TGTGCCAGCAGACCCGCCGGACTGGCTACGGGGGAGCAGTACTTC. Protein sequence: CASRPAGLATGEQYF. The full variable domain, rest sourced from reference TRBV28 and TRBJ2-7, is DVKVTQSSRYLVKRTGEKVFLECVQDMDHENMFWYRQDPGLGLRLIYFSYDVKMKEKGDIPEGYSVSREKKERFSLILESASTNQTSMYLCASRPAGLATGEQYFGPGTRLTVT.

CDR3 in amino acids: CASSQGEGRFGNAIYF. CDR3 DNA: TGCGCCAGCAGCCAGGGGGAGGGAAGGTTCGGTAACGCCATATATTTT. The V call is TRBV4-3, the J call TRBJ1-3; D may be TRBD1 (5 bases). The CDR3 is made up of 16 amino acids. V was cut by 3 bases and J by 11 bases, with 23 bases left in between. Germline loops: CDR1 LGHNA, CDR2 YSLEER.

This chain connects TRBV27 to TRBJ2-1, with 11 positions matching TRBD1. The CDR3 loop spans 16 amino acids. Germline V gives CDR1 MNHEY, CDR2 SMNVEV (reference sequence). V gave up 5 bases and J gave up 3 bases; unmatched junction bases: 6. The CDR3 DNA sequence: TGTGCCAGCAGTCCCTCGGGACAGGGGGTCTACAATGAGCAGTTCTTC. Residues: CASSPSGQGVYNEQFF.

As for this clonotype: The junction does not match germline at one end; this may be a read error. The rearrangement uses TRBV6-2 or TRBV6-3 and TRBJ2-4, with D perhaps matching TRBD1 (6 bases). The germline gives CDR1 MNHEY, CDR2 SVGEGT. The CDR3 loop spans 13 amino acids. The CDR3 coding sequence is TGTTCCAGCAGAAGAACAGGGACAAACATTCAGTACTTC. Translation gives CSSRRTGTNIQYF.

The gene calls are TRBV19 and TRBJ1-5; D may be TRBD1 (5 bases). Trimming took 7 bases from V and 2 from J, leaving 15 bases between them. The CDR3 totals 15 residues. Germline CDR1 is LNHDA and CDR2 is SQIVND (reference sequence). Written as DNA, the CDR3 is TGTGCCAGTACCCCCGGGCAGGGAGGCAATCAGCCCCAGCATTTT. This sequence encodes CASTPGQGGNQPQHF.

DNA of the CDR3: TGCAGCGCCCGGCCGGGGACAGGGGAAGGAGAGACCCAGTACTTC. It translates to CSARPGTGEGETQYF. The chain has TRBV29-1 and TRBJ2-5; TRBD1 matches 10 bases. V lost 7 bases to trimming and J lost 4 bases; unmatched junction nucleotides: 12. CDR3 length equals 15 residues. Germline V gene lookup returns CDR1 SQVTM and CDR2 ANQGSEA. Filled out from reference TRBV29-1 and TRBJ2-5, the complete variable domain reads SAVISQKPSRDICQRGTSLTIQCQVDSQVTMMFWYRQQPGQSLTLIATANQGSEATYESGFVIDKFPISRPNLTFSTLTVSNMSPEDSSIYLCSARPGTGEGETQYFGPGTRLLVL.

This clonotype turned up a few times. V is TRBV4-3 and J is TRBJ1-1; TRBD1 might be the D (5 bases). The CDR3 runs to 17 residues. Trimming shortened V by 3 bases and J by 0 bases, and 17 bases separated the two germline ends. Per the germline V gene, CDR1 is LGHNA and CDR2 is YSLEER. The CDR3 protein is CASSHRPVETVNTEAFF. The CDR3 DNA sequence: TGCGCCAGCAGCCACCGCCCGGTGGAGACAGTGAACACTGAAGCTTTCTTT.

This clonotype turned up a few times. The chain has TRBV12-3 or TRBV12-4 and TRBJ2-2, with D unresolved. The CDR3 has 14 amino acids. Between the trimmed V and J ends, which lost 3 bases and 6 bases, there was a span of 11 bases. In nucleotides, the CDR3 is TGTGCCAGCAGTTTGAGTCTGGGCGCCGGGGAGCTGTTTTTT. Its translation: CASSLSLGAGELFF.

This clonotype has at least ten counts. The rearrangement links TRBV11-2 to TRBJ2-2; D not certain. Germline V gene sequence: CDR1 SGHAT, CDR2 FQNNGV. There are 13 residues in the CDR3. Trimming took 3 bases from V and 3 from J, leaving 5 bases between them. The CDR3 nucleotides are TGTGCCAGCAGCTTGGCCGACACCGGGGAGCTGTTTTTT. This translates into CASSLADTGELFF.